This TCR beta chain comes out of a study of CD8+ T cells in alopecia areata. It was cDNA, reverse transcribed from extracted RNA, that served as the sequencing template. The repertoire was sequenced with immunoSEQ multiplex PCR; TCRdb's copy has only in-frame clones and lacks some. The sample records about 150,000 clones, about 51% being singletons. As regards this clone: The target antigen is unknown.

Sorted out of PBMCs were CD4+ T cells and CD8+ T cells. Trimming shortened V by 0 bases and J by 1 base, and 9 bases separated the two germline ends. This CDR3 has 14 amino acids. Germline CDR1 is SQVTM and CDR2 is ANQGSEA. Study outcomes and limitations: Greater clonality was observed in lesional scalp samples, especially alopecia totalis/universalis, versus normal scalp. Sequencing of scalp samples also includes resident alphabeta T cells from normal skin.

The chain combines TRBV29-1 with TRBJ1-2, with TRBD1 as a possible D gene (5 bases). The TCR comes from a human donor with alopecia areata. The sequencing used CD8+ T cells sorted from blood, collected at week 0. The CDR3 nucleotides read TGCAGCGTTGAAGATAGGGACGATAACTATGGCTACACCTTC. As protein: CSVEDRDDNYGYTF.